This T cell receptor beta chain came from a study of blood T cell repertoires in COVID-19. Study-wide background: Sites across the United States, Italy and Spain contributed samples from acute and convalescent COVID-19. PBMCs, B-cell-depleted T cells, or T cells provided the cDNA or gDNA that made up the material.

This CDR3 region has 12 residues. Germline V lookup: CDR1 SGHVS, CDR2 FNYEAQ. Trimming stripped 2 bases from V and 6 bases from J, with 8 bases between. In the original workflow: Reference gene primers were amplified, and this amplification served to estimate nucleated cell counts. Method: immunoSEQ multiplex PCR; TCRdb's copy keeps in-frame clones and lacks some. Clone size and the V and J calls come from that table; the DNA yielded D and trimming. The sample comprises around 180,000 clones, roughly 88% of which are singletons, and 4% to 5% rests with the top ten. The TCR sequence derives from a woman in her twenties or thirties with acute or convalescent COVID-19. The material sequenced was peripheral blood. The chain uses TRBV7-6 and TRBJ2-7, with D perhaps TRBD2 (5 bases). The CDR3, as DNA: TGTGCCAGCAGCTTAAGTCGGGGCGAGCAGTACTTC. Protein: CASSLSRGEQYF.